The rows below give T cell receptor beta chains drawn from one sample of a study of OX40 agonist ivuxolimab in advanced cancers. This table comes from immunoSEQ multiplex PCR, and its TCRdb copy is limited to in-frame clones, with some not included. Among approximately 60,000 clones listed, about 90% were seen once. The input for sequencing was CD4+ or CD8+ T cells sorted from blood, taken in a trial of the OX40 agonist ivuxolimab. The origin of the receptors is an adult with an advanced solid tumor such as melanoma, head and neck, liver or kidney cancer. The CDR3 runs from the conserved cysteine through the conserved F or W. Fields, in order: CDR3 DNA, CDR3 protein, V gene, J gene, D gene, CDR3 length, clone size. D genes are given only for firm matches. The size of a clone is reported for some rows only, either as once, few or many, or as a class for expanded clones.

DNA: TGTGCCAGCAGCTTAGATACCGTAATGGAGACCCAGTACTTC; CDR3: CASSLDTVMETQYF; V: TRBV11-2; J: TRBJ2-5; D: NA; length: 14; size: NA
DNA: TGTGCCACCAGCAGAGAACTAGGGGGCGCGTTATATAATTACGAGCAGTACTTC; CDR3: CATSRELGGALYNYEQYF; V: TRBV15; J: TRBJ2-7; D: TRBD1; length: 18; size: NA
DNA: TGTGCCAGCAGTGAACGGAGACTAGCGGGAGGGCCCTACGAGCAGTACTTC; CDR3: CASSERRLAGGPYEQYF; V: TRBV6-1; J: TRBJ2-7; D: TRBD2; length: 17; size: once
DNA: TGTGCCAGCAGCTCCTCCTACGAGCAGTACTTC; CDR3: CASSSSYEQYF; V: TRBV11-3; J: TRBJ2-7; D: NA; length: 11; size: NA
DNA: TGTGCCAGCTCGCTGACAGACAATCAGCCCCAGCATTTT; CDR3: CASSLTDNQPQHF; V: TRBV18; J: TRBJ1-5; D: NA; length: 13; size: NA
DNA: TGTGCCAGCAGCTTCTTTCAGGATGGGGAAGGCTACACCTTC; CDR3: CASSFFQDGEGYTF; V: TRBV4-2; J: TRBJ1-2; D: NA; length: 14; size: NA
DNA: TGTGCCAGCAGTTCCCCGGGACTGGCCTACAATGAGCAGTTCTTC; CDR3: CASSSPGLAYNEQFF; V: TRBV6-5; J: TRBJ2-1; D: NA; length: 15; size: NA
DNA: TGTGCCAGCAGCCCTGAGCTAAACACTGAAGCTTTCTTT; CDR3: CASSPELNTEAFF; V: TRBV5-4; J: TRBJ1-1; D: NA; length: 13; size: NA
DNA: TGTGCCAGCAGCTTAGCGTACGGGACAGCCCCCTACGAGCAGTACTTC; CDR3: CASSLAYGTAPYEQYF; V: TRBV7-2; J: TRBJ2-7; D: TRBD1; length: 16; size: NA
DNA: TGTGCCAGCAGCTTAATACGGGTAACGGGGTGGACAGATACGCAGTATTTT; CDR3: CASSLIRVTGWTDTQYF; V: TRBV7-8; J: TRBJ2-3; D: NA; length: 17; size: NA
DNA: TGTGCTAGCAGCCGACAGGAAGGCACCGGGGAGCTGTTTTTT; CDR3: CASSRQEGTGELFF; V: TRBV7-7; J: TRBJ2-2; D: NA; length: 14; size: NA
DNA: TGTGCCAGCAGTGATGAGCAGGTGGGGGAGCTGTTTTTT; CDR3: CASSDEQVGELFF; V: TRBV2; J: TRBJ2-2; D: NA; length: 13; size: NA
DNA: TGTGCCACCAGCAGACTCCGGGAAAAACTGTTTTTT; CDR3: CATSRLREKLFF; V: TRBV15; J: TRBJ1-4; D: NA; length: 12; size: NA
DNA: TGTGCCAGCAGCCAAGATCGAGGGGTCAATGAGCAGTTCTTC; CDR3: CASSQDRGVNEQFF; V: TRBV4-2; J: TRBJ2-1; D: NA; length: 14; size: NA
DNA: TGCGCCAGCAGCGCGGGTTCACAGGGCAATGAGCAGTTCTTC; CDR3: CASSAGSQGNEQFF; V: TRBV5-1; J: TRBJ2-1; D: NA; length: 14; size: NA
DNA: TGTGCCAGCAGTGCTTTGAGGAGTATAGCCAAAAACATTCAGTACTTC; CDR3: CASSALRSIAKNIQYF; V: TRBV28; J: TRBJ2-4; D: NA; length: 16; size: NA
DNA: TGCAGCGTCCAACAGCTAAACCAAGAGACCCAGTACTTC; CDR3: CSVQQLNQETQYF; V: TRBV29-1; J: TRBJ2-5; D: NA; length: 13; size: NA
DNA: TGTGCCAGCAGCGACCGAGGGGCAGGGTACGAGCAGTACTTC; CDR3: CASSDRGAGYEQYF; V: TRBV9; J: TRBJ2-7; D: NA; length: 14; size: NA
DNA: TGCAGCGCCGCTAGCGTATACAATGAGCAGTTCTTC; CDR3: CSAASVYNEQFF; V: TRBV29-1; J: TRBJ2-1; D: NA; length: 12; size: NA
DNA: TGTGCCAGCAGCGTAGCCCCGGGGGCGCAGTATGGCTACACCTTC; CDR3: CASSVAPGAQYGYTF; V: TRBV9; J: TRBJ1-2; D: NA; length: 15; size: NA
DNA: TGTGCCAGCAGCGCGACCCCCGGTTTGTTCACCGGGGAGCTGTTTTTT; CDR3: CASSATPGLFTGELFF; V: TRBV9; J: TRBJ2-2; D: NA; length: 16; size: NA
DNA: TGTGCCAGCAATACGGACAGGGGCCAGCCCCAGCATTTT; CDR3: CASNTDRGQPQHF; V: TRBV6-5; J: TRBJ1-5; D: TRBD1; length: 13; size: once
DNA: TGTGCCAGCAGTTACTCCTTACAAGTGAGTAACACTGAAGCTTTCTTT; CDR3: CASSYSLQVSNTEAFF; V: TRBV6-5; J: TRBJ1-1; D: NA; length: 16; size: NA
DNA: TGTGCCAGCACCCACGAGCACTTC; CDR3: CASTHEHF; V: TRBV27; J: TRBJ2-5; D: NA; length: 8; size: once
DNA: TGTGCCAGCGGGACACCTTATCAGCCCCAGCATTTT; CDR3: CASGTPYQPQHF; V: TRBV6-5; J: TRBJ1-5; D: NA; length: 12; size: NA
DNA: TGCGCCAGCAGAAAAGGGGGTGCAGATACGCAGTATTTT; CDR3: CASRKGGADTQYF; V: TRBV5-1; J: TRBJ2-3; D: NA; length: 13; size: NA
DNA: TGTGCCAGCAGCTTAACAGCAGGGACAGATACGCAGTATTTT; CDR3: CASSLTAGTDTQYF; V: TRBV7-6; J: TRBJ2-3; D: NA; length: 14; size: NA
DNA: TGTGCCAGCAGTGGGGGTCGTGGCTCCTACGAGCAGTACTTC; CDR3: CASSGGRGSYEQYF; V: TRBV2; J: TRBJ2-7; D: NA; length: 14; size: NA
DNA: TGCGCCAGCAGCCGAGGGACTTCACAAGAGACCCAGTACTTC; CDR3: CASSRGTSQETQYF; V: TRBV5-1; J: TRBJ2-5; D: NA; length: 14; size: NA
DNA: TGTGCCAGCAGTGACAGGGCCGTGGGTGGCTACACCTTC; CDR3: CASSDRAVGGYTF; V: TRBV25-1; J: TRBJ1-2; D: NA; length: 13; size: NA
DNA: TGTGCCAGCACATGGGGGGGGGCGGAAATATATGGCTACACCTTC; CDR3: CASTWGGAEIYGYTF; V: TRBV28; J: TRBJ1-2; D: NA; length: 15; size: NA
DNA: TGTGCCAGCAGTTTATATACTAGCCCGGATACGCAGTATTTT; CDR3: CASSLYTSPDTQYF; V: TRBV28; J: TRBJ2-3; D: NA; length: 14; size: NA
DNA: TGTGCCAGCAGCTTGGAGCAGGGAGGCCACACTGAAGCTTTCTTT; CDR3: CASSLEQGGHTEAFF; V: TRBV5-6; J: TRBJ1-1; D: NA; length: 15; size: NA
DNA: TGCAGCGTCCGCCAGAGCGACTCTGAAGCTTTCTTT; CDR3: CSVRQSDSEAFF; V: TRBV29-1; J: TRBJ1-1; D: NA; length: 12; size: NA
DNA: TGTGCCATCAGTTCGGCAGCGGGGACTGGGCAGTTCTTC; CDR3: CAISSAAGTGQFF; V: TRBV10-3; J: TRBJ2-1; D: TRBD2; length: 13; size: NA
DNA: TGTGCCAGCAGCCTTCCGGGACCCAGCTTCGGAAACACCATATATTTT; CDR3: CASSLPGPSFGNTIYF; V: TRBV11-2; J: TRBJ1-3; D: NA; length: 16; size: once
DNA: TGTGCCAGCAGTTACGGGGGGGCCATCAGCACAGATACGCAGTATTTT; CDR3: CASSYGGAISTDTQYF; V: TRBV6-5; J: TRBJ2-3; D: NA; length: 16; size: NA
DNA: TGTGCCAGCAGCGTAGGGGTGGGGTTAGGCTCTGGAAACACCATATATTTT; CDR3: CASSVGVGLGSGNTIYF; V: TRBV9; J: TRBJ1-3; D: NA; length: 17; size: NA
DNA: TGTGCCAGTAGTACTAGCGGGGGTCTTGGGAATGAGCAGTTCTTC; CDR3: CASSTSGGLGNEQFF; V: TRBV19; J: TRBJ2-1; D: TRBD2; length: 15; size: NA
DNA: TGTGCCAGCAGCGTCCGTTATGGTGAGCAGTTCTTC; CDR3: CASSVRYGEQFF; V: TRBV9; J: TRBJ2-1; D: NA; length: 12; size: NA
DNA: TGCGCCAGCAGCCAAGCCTTCCGGGGGCGAACTGAAGCTTTCTTT; CDR3: CASSQAFRGRTEAFF; V: TRBV4-1; J: TRBJ1-1; D: NA; length: 15; size: NA
DNA: TGTGCCAGCAGCTTGGAGGGCAGGTCTATAAATCAGCCCCAGCATTTT; CDR3: CASSLEGRSINQPQHF; V: TRBV5-5; J: TRBJ1-5; D: NA; length: 16; size: NA
DNA: TGTGCCAGCAGCTCGACAGGGGTTATGAACACCGGGGAGCTGTTTTTT; CDR3: CASSSTGVMNTGELFF; V: TRBV5-6; J: TRBJ2-2; D: TRBD1; length: 16; size: NA
DNA: TGTGCCAGCAGCACAGGGACAGGGGGAGACTGTAATGAAAAACTGTTTTTT; CDR3: CASSTGTGGDCNEKLFF; V: TRBV21-1; J: TRBJ1-4; D: NA; length: 17; size: NA
DNA: TGTGCCAGCAGTTACAAGCCACAGGGGAAGAATGGCTACACCTTC; CDR3: CASSYKPQGKNGYTF; V: TRBV6-5; J: TRBJ1-2; D: TRBD1; length: 15; size: NA
DNA: TGTGCCAGCAGCCCCAAAATAGCGGCCACCTACAATGAGCAGTTCTTC; CDR3: CASSPKIAATYNEQFF; V: TRBV7-7; J: TRBJ2-1; D: NA; length: 16; size: once
DNA: TGCGCCAGCAGCCACACCAAGCGCACCAATCAGCCCCAGCATTTT; CDR3: CASSHTKRTNQPQHF; V: TRBV5-1; J: TRBJ1-5; D: NA; length: 15; size: NA
DNA: TGTGCCACCTTACCGGGCCCCTCAGGGAACACTGAAGCTTTCTTT; CDR3: CATLPGPSGNTEAFF; V: TRBV27; J: TRBJ1-1; D: NA; length: 15; size: NA
DNA: TGTGCCAGCAGTTCTTTAGGGGTAGGGGACAGGGACTACGAGCAGTACTTC; CDR3: CASSSLGVGDRDYEQYF; V: TRBV5-6; J: TRBJ2-7; D: TRBD1; length: 17; size: NA
DNA: TGCGCCAGCAGCTTGGCCGGGGTTAATGAAAAACTGTTTTTT; CDR3: CASSLAGVNEKLFF; V: TRBV5-1; J: TRBJ1-4; D: NA; length: 14; size: once
DNA: TGTGCCAGCAGCTTAGAAGGAAGGGGAGGGAATGATCAGCCCCAGCATTTT; CDR3: CASSLEGRGGNDQPQHF; V: TRBV7-9; J: TRBJ1-5; D: NA; length: 17; size: once
DNA: TGTGCCAGCAGGGAAATCCACAGTCGGATTTACTACGAGCAGTACTTC; CDR3: CASREIHSRIYYEQYF; V: TRBV6-1; J: TRBJ2-7; D: NA; length: 16; size: NA
DNA: TGTGCCAGCAGCTCCACTATCAGGAGGTCCTACGAGCAGTACTTC; CDR3: CASSSTIRRSYEQYF; V: TRBV7-3; J: TRBJ2-7; D: NA; length: 15; size: NA
DNA: TGTGCCAGCAGCGCAATAAGGGGGCTGGGCGGTGAGACCCAGTACTTC; CDR3: CASSAIRGLGGETQYF; V: TRBV7-8; J: TRBJ2-5; D: TRBD1; length: 16; size: NA
DNA: TGTGCCAGCAAGGCAACTAATGAAAAACTGTTTTTT; CDR3: CASKATNEKLFF; V: TRBV6-1; J: TRBJ1-4; D: NA; length: 12; size: NA